Sequencing of this T cell receptor beta chain was carried out in a study of a mutant IDH1 vaccine in newly diagnosed glioma. As concerns this clone: What it recognizes is unknown.

Time point defined: week 47, end of study. In every dose of vaccine, 300 ug of mutant IDH1 20-mer peptide was given alongside topical imiquimod. TCRdb keeps only in-frame clones here, not all; method: immunoSEQ multiplex PCR. The sample lists tens of thousands of clones, just under 90% seen once, with 0.7% to 0.95% in the top ten. Germline-derived CDR1 and CDR2 are MNHNS and SASEGT. V was shortened by 0 bases and J by 6 bases, with 13 bases between the two germline ends. The CDR3 is made up of 15 amino acids. The receptor was isolated from a woman aged 45-65 years with glioma. The sample consisted of PBMCs, taken from a glioma patient whose treatment included an IDH1 peptide vaccine. This rearrangement joins TRBV6-1 to TRBJ2-3; D call uncertain. This chain's CDR3 is CASSEALSHRDTQYF. CDR3 coding DNA: TGTGCCAGCAGTGAAGCGCTCAGCCATCGCGATACGCAGTATTTT.